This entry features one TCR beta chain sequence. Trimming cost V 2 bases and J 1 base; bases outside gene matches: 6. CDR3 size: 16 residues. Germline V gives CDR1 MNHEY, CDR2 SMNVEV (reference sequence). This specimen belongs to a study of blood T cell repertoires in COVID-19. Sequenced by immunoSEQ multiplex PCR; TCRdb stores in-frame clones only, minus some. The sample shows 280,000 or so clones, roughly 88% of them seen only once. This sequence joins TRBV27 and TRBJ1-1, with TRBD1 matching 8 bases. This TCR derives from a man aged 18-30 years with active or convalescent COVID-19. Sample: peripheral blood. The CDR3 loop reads CASSLAGGARNTEAFF. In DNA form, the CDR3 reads TGTGCCAGCAGTTTAGCAGGGGGCGCTCGGAACACTGAAGCTTTCTTT.